This record concerns one T cell receptor beta chain sequence. Its antigen remains unknown. Each PCR contained spiked synthetic TR CDR3 controls spanning every V-J pairing. TCRdb keeps only in-frame clones here, not all; method: immunoSEQ multiplex PCR. The sample shows roughly 28,000 clones, more than 80% of them seen only once. This sample is part of a study of multiple sclerosis patients with progressive multifocal leukoencephalopathy. The CDR3 spans 15 residues. CDR1 and CDR2 (germline): SGHRS, YFSETQ. The ends were cut back, 3 bases at V and 3 bases at J, with 15 bases in the middle. General observations from the study: Less diverse TRB repertoires were suggested in most PML patients.

The time point here: time of PML onset. PML in natalizumab-treated patients developed after between 16 and 56 months of natalizumab therapy. This receptor was obtained from a woman between 25 and 40 years old with progressive multifocal leukoencephalopathy. The sample here was PBMCs, taken from a patient treated with natalizumab. This sequence joins TRBV5-1 and TRBJ1-1; D gene ambiguous. CDR3 bases: TGCGCCAGCAGCTCAGGAGGAGACTCGGACACTGAAGCTTTCTTT. The encoded protein is CASSSGGDSDTEAFF. Full variable domain (rest looked up from reference TRBV5-1 and TRBJ1-1): KAGVTQTPRYLIKTRGQQVTLSCSPISGHRSVSWYQQTPGQGLQFLFEYFSETQRNKGNFPGRFSGRQFSNSRSEMNVSTLELGDSALYLCASSSGGDSDTEAFFGQGTRLTVV.